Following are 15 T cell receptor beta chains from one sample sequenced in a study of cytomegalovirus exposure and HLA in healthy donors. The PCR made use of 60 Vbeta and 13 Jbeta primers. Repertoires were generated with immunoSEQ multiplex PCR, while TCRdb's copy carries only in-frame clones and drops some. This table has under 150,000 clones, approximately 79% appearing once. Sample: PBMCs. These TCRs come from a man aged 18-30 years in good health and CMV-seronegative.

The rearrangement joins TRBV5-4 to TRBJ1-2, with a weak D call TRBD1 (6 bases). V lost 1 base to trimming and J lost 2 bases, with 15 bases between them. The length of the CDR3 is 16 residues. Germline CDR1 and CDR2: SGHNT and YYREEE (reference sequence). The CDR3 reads CASSLLGGRGNYGYTF. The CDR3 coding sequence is TGTGCCAGCAGCTTGTTGGGGGGGCGAGGAAACTATGGCTACACCTTC.

As DNA, the CDR3 is TGCAGCGTTGAAAGACAGGACAACTATGGCTACACCTTC. It translates to CSVERQDNYGYTF. The chain joins TRBV29-1 to TRBJ1-2; D possibly corresponds to TRBD1 (6 bases). Trimming took off 2 bases at V and 2 bases at J, with 9 bases between the two ends. The CDR3 covers 13 residues. Germline-derived CDR1 and CDR2 are SQVTM and ANQGSEA.

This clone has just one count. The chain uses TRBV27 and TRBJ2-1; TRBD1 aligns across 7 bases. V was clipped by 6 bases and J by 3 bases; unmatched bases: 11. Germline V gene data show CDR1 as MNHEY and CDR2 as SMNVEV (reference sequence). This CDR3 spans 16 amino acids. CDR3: CASRLIGTVDYNEQFF. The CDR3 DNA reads TGTGCCAGCAGACTGATAGGGACAGTGGACTACAATGAGCAGTTCTTC.

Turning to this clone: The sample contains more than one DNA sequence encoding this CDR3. Written as DNA, the CDR3 is TGTGCCAGCTCAGACGCACTCAGGGGAGATGGCTACACCTTC. Its protein is CASSDALRGDGYTF. The gene calls are TRBV18 and TRBJ1-2; D possibly corresponds to TRBD1 (6 bases). V lost 5 bases and J lost 6, with 16 bases in between. The CDR3 is 14 amino acids. CDR1 KGHSH and CDR2 LQKENI come from the germline V gene.

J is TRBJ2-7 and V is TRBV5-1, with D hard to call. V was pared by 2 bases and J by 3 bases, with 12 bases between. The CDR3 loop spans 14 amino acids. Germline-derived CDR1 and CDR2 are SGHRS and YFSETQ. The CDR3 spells CASSFPDRGYEQYF. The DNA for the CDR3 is TGCGCCAGCAGCTTTCCGGATAGAGGCTACGAGCAGTACTTC.

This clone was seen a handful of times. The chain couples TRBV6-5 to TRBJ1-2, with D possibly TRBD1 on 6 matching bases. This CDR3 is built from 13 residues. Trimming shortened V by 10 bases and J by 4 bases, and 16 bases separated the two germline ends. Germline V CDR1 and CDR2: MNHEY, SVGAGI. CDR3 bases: TGTGCCACGACCGGGGGGCAGGGCTATGGCTACACCTTC. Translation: CATTGGQGYGYTF.

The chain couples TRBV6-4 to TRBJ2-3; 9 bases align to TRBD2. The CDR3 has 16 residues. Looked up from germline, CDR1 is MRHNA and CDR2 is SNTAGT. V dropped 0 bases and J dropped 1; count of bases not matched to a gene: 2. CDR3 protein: CASSDSSSGGTDTQYF. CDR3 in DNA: TGTGCCAGCAGTGACTCGTCTAGCGGGGGCACAGATACGCAGTATTTT.

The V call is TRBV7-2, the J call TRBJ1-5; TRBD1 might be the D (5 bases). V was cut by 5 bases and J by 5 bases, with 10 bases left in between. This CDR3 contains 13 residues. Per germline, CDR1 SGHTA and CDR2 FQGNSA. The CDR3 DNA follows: TGTGCCAGCAGCCAAGCGGGGGATCAGCCCCAGCATTTT. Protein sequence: CASSQAGDQPQHF.

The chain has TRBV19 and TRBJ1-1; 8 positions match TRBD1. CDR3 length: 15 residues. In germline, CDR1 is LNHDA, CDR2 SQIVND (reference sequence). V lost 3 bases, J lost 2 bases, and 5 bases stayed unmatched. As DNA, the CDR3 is TGTGCCAGTAGTATTCGACAGGGGACAAACACTGAAGCTTTCTTT. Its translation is CASSIRQGTNTEAFF.

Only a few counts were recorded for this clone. For the CDR3, the DNA is TGTGCCAGCAGGAGGGACAGTGCGCAGTATTTT. Translation gives CASRRDSAQYF. The V gene is TRBV2, the J gene TRBJ2-3; 7 bases are shared with TRBD1. The CDR3 loop spans 11 amino acids. The trim removed 6 bases at V and 10 bases at J, leaving 4 bases unmatched. Germline CDR1 and CDR2: SNHLY and FYNNEI. Together with reference TRBV2 and TRBJ2-3, the CDR3 gives the full variable domain: EPEVTQTPSHQVTQMGQEVILRCVPISNHLYFYWYRQILGQKVEFLVSFYNNEISEKSEIFDDQFSVERPDGSNFTLKIRSTKLEDSAMYFCASRRDSAQYFGPGTRLTVL.

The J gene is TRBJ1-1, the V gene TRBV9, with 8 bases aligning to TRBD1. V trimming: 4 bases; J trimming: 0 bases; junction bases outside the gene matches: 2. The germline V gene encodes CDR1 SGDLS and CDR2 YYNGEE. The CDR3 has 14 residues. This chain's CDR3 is CASSSTGVNTEAFF. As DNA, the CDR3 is TGTGCCAGCAGCTCGACAGGGGTGAACACTGAAGCTTTCTTT. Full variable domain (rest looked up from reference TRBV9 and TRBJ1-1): DSGVTQTPKHLITATGQRVTLRCSPRSGDLSVYWYQQSLDQGLQFLIQYYNGEERAKGNILERFSAQQFPDLHSELNLSSLELGDSALYFCASSSTGVNTEAFFGQGTRLTVV.

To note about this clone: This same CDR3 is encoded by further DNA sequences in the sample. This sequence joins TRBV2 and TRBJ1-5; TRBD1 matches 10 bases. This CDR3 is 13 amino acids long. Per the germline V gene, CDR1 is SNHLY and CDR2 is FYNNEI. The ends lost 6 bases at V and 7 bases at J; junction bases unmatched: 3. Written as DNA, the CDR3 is TGTGCCAGCAGCGGGACAGGGGACCAGCCCCAGCATTTT. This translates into CASSGTGDQPQHF.

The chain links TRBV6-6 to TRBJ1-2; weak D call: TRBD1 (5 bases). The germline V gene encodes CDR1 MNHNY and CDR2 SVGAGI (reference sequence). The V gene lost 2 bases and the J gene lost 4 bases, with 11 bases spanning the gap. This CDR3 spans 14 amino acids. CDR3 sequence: CASSYGTGLYGYTF. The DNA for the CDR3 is TGTGCCAGCAGTTACGGCACAGGCCTCTATGGCTACACCTTC.

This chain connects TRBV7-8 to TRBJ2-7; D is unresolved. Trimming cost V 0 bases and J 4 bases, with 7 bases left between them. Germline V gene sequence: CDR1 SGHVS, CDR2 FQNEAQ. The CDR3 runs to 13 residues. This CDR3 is CASSLAASYEQYF. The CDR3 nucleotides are TGTGCCAGCAGCTTAGCGGCCTCGTACGAGCAGTACTTC. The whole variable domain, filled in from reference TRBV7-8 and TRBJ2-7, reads GAGVSQSPRYKVAKRGQDVALRCDPISGHVSLFWYQQALGQGPEFLTYFQNEAQLDKSGLPSDRFFAERPEGSVSTLKIQRTQQEDSAVYLCASSLAASYEQYFGPGTRLTVT.

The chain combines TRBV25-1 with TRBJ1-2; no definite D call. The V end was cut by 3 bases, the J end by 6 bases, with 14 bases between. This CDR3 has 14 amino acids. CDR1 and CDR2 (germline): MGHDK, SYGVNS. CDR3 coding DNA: TGTGCCAGCAGTGAGTACACGGGTTCCCATGGCTACACCTTC. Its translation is CASSEYTGSHGYTF.